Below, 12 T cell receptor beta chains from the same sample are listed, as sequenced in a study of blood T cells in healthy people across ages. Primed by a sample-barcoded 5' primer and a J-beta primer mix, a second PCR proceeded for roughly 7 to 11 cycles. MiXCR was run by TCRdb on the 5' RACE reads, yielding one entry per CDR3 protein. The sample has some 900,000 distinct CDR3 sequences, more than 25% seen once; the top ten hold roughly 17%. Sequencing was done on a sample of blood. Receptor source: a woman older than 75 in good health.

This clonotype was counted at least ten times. The CDR3 spells CASSLVPRQANAKNIQYF. The CDR3 DNA follows: TGTGCCAGCAGCTTAGTGCCCCGACAGGCGAACGCCAAAAACATTCAGTACTTC. The chain uses TRBV7-2 and TRBJ2-4; D is possibly TRBD1 (6 bases). Trimming took 1 base from V and 1 from J, leaving 17 bases between them. This CDR3 contains 18 residues. Germline loops: CDR1 SGHTA, CDR2 FQGNSA. The entire variable domain, with the rest obtained from reference TRBV7-2 and TRBJ2-4, is as follows: GAGVSQSPSNKVTEKGKDVELRCDPISGHTALYWYRQSLGQGLEFLIYFQGNSAPDKSGLPSDRFSAERTGGSVSTLTIQRTQQEDSAVYLCASSLVPRQANAKNIQYFGAGTRLSVL.

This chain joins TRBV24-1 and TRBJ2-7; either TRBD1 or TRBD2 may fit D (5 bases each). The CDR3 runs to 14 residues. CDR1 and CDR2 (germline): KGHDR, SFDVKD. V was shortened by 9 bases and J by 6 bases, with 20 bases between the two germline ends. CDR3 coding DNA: TGTGCCACCGCGAGTGTCCGAGGGACCGGCGAGCAGTACTTC. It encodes CATASVRGTGEQYF.

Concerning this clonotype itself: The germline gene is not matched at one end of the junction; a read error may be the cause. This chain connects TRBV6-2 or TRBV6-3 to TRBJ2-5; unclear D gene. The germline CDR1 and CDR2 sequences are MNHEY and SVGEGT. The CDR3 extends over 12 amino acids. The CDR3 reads CTSKTHQETQYF. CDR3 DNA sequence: TGTACCAGCAAAACGCACCAAGAGACCCAGTACTTC.

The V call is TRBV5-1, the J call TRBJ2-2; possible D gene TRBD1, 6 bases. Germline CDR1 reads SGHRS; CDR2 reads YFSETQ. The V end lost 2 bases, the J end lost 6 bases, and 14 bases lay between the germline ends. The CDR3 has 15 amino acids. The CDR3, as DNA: TGCGCCAGCAGCTTTGGGGGCGTGAGTTCCGGGGAGCTGTTTTTT. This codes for CASSFGGVSSGELFF.

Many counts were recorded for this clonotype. CDR3 amino acids: CSVGWAGRDYYGYTF. CDR3 nucleotide sequence: TGCAGCGTTGGATGGGCAGGGAGAGATTACTATGGCTACACCTTC. V usage is TRBV29-1 and J usage is TRBJ1-2; a weak D match, TRBD1 (5 bases). Trimming removed 4 bases at V and 3 bases at J, with 18 bases between. Germline CDR1 reads SQVTM; CDR2 reads ANQGSEA. The CDR3 length is 15 residues. Using reference TRBV29-1 and TRBJ1-2 for the parts outside the CDR3, the full variable domain is SAVISQKPSRDICQRGTSLTIQCQVDSQVTMMFWYRQQPGQSLTLIATANQGSEATYESGFVIDKFPISRPNLTFSTLTVSNMSPEDSSIYLCSVGWAGRDYYGYTFGSGTRLTVV.

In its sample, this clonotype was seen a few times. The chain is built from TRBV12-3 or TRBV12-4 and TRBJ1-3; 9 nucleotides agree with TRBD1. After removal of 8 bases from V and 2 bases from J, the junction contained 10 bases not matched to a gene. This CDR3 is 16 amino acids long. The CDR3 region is CASQLGTGKTGNTIYF. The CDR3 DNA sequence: TGTGCCAGCCAGCTCGGGACAGGGAAGACTGGAAACACCATATATTTT.

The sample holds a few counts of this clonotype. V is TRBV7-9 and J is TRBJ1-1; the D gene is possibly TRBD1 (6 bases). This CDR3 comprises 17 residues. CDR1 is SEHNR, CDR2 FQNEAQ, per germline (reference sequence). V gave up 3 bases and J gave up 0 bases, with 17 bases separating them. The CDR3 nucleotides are TGTGCCAGCAGCTTTCGCCCCAGCAGGGGAATGAACACTGAAGCTTTCTTT. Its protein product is CASSFRPSRGMNTEAFF.

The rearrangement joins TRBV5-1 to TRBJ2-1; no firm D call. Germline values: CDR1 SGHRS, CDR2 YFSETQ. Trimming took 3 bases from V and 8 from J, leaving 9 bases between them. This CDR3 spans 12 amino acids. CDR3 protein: CASSSYFDEQFF. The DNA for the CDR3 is TGCGCCAGCAGCTCGTATTTCGATGAGCAGTTCTTC.

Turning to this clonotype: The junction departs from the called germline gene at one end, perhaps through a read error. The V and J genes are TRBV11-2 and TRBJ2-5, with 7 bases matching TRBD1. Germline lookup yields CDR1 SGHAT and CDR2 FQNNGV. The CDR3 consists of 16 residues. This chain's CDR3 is CASSLVISRGMETRYF. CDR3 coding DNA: TGTGCCAGCAGCTTAGTCATCAGCAGGGGGATGGAGACCCGGTACTTC.

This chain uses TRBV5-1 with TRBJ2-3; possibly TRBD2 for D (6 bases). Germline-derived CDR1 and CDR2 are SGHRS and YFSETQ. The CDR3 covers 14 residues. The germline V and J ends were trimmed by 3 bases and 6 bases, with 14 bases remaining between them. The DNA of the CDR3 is TGCGCCAGCAGCTGGGACTCACACACGGATACGCAGTATTTT. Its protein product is CASSWDSHTDTQYF.

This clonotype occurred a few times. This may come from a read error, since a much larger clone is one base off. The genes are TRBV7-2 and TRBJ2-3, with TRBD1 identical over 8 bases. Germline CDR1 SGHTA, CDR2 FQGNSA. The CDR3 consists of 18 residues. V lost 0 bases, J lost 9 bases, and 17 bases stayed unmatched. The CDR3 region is CASSLALQGAGSGRTQYF. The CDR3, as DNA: TGTGCCAGCAGCTTAGCGCTTCAGGGGGCCGGTTCAGGTCGGACGCAGTATTTT. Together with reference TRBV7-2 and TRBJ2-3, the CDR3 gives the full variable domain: GAGVSQSPSNKVTEKGKDVELRCDPISGHTALYWYRQSLGQGLEFLIYFQGNSAPDKSGLPSDRFSAERTGGSVSTLTIQRTQQEDSAVYLCASSLALQGAGSGRTQYFGPGTRLTVL.

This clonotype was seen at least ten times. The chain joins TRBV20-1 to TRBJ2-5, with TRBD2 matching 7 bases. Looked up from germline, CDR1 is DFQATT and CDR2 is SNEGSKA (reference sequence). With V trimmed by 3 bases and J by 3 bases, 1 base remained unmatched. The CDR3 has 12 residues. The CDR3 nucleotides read TGCAGTGCTAGTCGGGAGGAAGAGACCCAGTACTTC. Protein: CSASREEETQYF.